The 29 T cell receptor beta chains reported below all come from one sample, sequenced in a study of graft-versus-host responses after intestinal transplantation. Sequenced by immunoSEQ multiplex PCR; TCRdb stores in-frame clones only, minus some. This sample yields about 20,000 clones, of which under 50% are seen a single time; around 0.81% belongs to the top ten. Here the sequenced sample was alloreactive CD4+ T cells from a mixed lymphocyte reaction culture, taken before intestinal transplant. Subset in this sample: CFSE-low proliferating T cells sorted from roughly six-day pre-transplant mixed lymphocyte reaction (GvH or HvG direction). The origin of the receptors is a human patient who received an intestinal transplant.

The V call is TRBV2, the J call TRBJ1-5; tentative D call: TRBD1 (5 bases). CDR3 size: 17 residues. The V gene lost 6 bases and the J gene lost 0 bases, with 18 bases spanning the gap. Germline V gene data show CDR1 as SNHLY and CDR2 as FYNNEI. The CDR3 sequence: CASRDRLTAYSNQPQHF. CDR3 nucleotides: TGTGCCAGCAGAGATAGATTGACAGCTTATAGCAATCAGCCCCAGCATTTT.

The chain employs TRBV5-1 and TRBJ2-3, with D unresolved. Germline lookup yields CDR1 SGHRS and CDR2 YFSETQ. V lost 4 bases and J lost 2, with 11 bases in between. The CDR3 sequence is 14 residues long. The CDR3 DNA is TGCGCCAGCAGCCCCCAGTCCTCCACAGATACGCAGTATTTT. Translating it yields CASSPQSSTDTQYF.

V gene TRBV21-1 combines with J gene TRBJ1-1; the D call of TRBD1 is as the table states it, not checked on the DNA. TRBV21-1 is given as a pseudogene. There are 12 residues in the CDR3. CDR3 in DNA: TGTGCCAGCAGCCTACAGGGGGCTAAAGCTTTCTTT. Translated: CASSLQGAKAFF.

The genes are TRBV10-3 and TRBJ1-3; D gene uncertain. Germline CDR1 is ENHRY and CDR2 is SYGVKD. V was pared by 2 bases and J by 0 bases, with 14 bases between. This CDR3 spans 17 amino acids. The CDR3 loop reads CAISETFGVGSGNTIYF. CDR3 DNA sequence: TGTGCCATCAGTGAGACCTTCGGGGTCGGCTCTGGAAACACCATATATTTT.

This chain links TRBV6-6 with TRBJ1-6; D unresolved. The CDR3 length is 16 residues. Germline CDR1 reads MNHNY; CDR2 reads SVGAGI (reference sequence). V dropped 2 bases and J dropped 5 bases, with 13 bases sitting between them. The CDR3: CASSYLLLSNNSPLHF. CDR3 in DNA: TGTGCCAGCAGTTACCTTCTACTGAGTAATAATTCACCCCTCCACTTT.

This clone was observed a handful of times. The chain links TRBV6-1 to TRBJ1-3; 11 bases align to TRBD1. Trimming at V came to 3 bases and at J to 8 bases, leaving 3 bases not matched to a gene. CDR1 MNHNS and CDR2 SASEGT come from the germline V gene. This CDR3 is built from 14 residues. CDR3 coding DNA: TGTGCCAGCAGTGAGCCGGGACAGGGGGACACCATATATTTT. It yields the protein CASSEPGQGDTIYF.

Details on this clone: At one of its ends the junction is not consistent with the germline gene, which may arise from a read error. J is TRBJ2-7 and V is TRBV7-7; 9 bases are a match to TRBD1. The CDR3 has 17 residues. CDR1 is SSHAT and CDR2 is FNYEAQ in the germline V gene (reference sequence). The CDR3 nucleotides read TGTGCTAGCAGCTTATATAGTCCACAGGGGGCCCCGCGGGAGCAGTACTTC. This translates into CASSLYSPQGAPREQYF.

This clone has more than one count but fewer than ten. The chain's CDR3 is CASSPNRQGVGQPQHF. CDR3 sequence (DNA): TGTGCCAGCTCACCAAACCGTCAGGGGGTGGGTCAGCCCCAGCATTTT. The rearrangement links TRBV18 to TRBJ1-5, with 7 bases aligning to TRBD1. The CDR3 has 16 residues. Germline V gene lookup returns CDR1 KGHSH and CDR2 LQKENI. With 2 bases clipped from V and 6 bases from J, the junction kept 10 bases outside the gene matches.

Note on this clone: An end of the junction does not agree with germline; a read error may underlie this. This chain joins TRBV7-7 and TRBJ2-2, with no clear D. From germline, CDR1 is SSHAT and CDR2 FNYEAQ (reference sequence). This CDR3 contains 15 residues. Here the CDR3 DNA reads TGTGCTAGCAGCCCCAACAACGCGAACACCGGGGAGCTGTTTTTT. Protein sequence: CASSPNNANTGELFF.

V gene TRBV5-1 combines with J gene TRBJ2-3; 7 bases line up with TRBD2. Per the germline V gene, CDR1 is SGHRS and CDR2 is YFSETQ. The CDR3 is 14 residues long. J was trimmed by 3 bases and V by 3 bases; bases with no gene match: 4. For the CDR3, the DNA is TGCGCCAGCAGCTCTGGACTAGAAACAGATACGCAGTATTTT. The encoded protein is CASSSGLETDTQYF.

The rearrangement joins TRBV10-3 to TRBJ2-1; maybe TRBD1 (5 bases). The CDR3 is made up of 14 amino acids. Germline V lookup: CDR1 ENHRY, CDR2 SYGVKD. Between the trimmed V and J ends, which lost 6 bases and 3 bases, there was a span of 12 bases. The CDR3: CAISPGRDYNEQFF. In DNA, the CDR3 is TGTGCCATCAGCCCTGGCAGGGACTACAATGAGCAGTTCTTC.

V gene TRBV27 combines with J gene TRBJ2-7, with a tentative D call TRBD1 (5 bases). CDR1 is MNHEY and CDR2 is SMNVEV in the germline V gene (reference sequence). V was trimmed by 1 base and J by 3 bases, leaving 16 bases between them. The CDR3 spans 16 residues. CDR3 region: CASSLFSSGFHYEQYF. CDR3 DNA sequence: TGTGCCAGCAGTTTATTTTCGTCAGGGTTTCACTACGAGCAGTACTTC.

The chain links TRBV15 to TRBJ2-5; D unclear. The J call may not be correct, given that the DNA end is closer to TRBJ2-7. The V gene's germline CDR1 is LNHNV and CDR2 YYDKDF (reference sequence). The CDR3 contains 14 residues. The CDR3 loop is CATSRGGTNYEQYF. CDR3 in DNA: TGTGCCACCAGCAGAGGCGGCACAAACTACGAGCAGTACTTC.

The J gene is TRBJ1-3, the V gene TRBV6-1, with a weak D call TRBD1 (5 bases). The CDR3 is 14 amino acids. V lost 4 bases, J lost 11 bases, and 18 bases lay in between. Germline V gene data show CDR1 as MNHNS and CDR2 as SASEGT. CDR3 nucleotide sequence: TGTGCCAGCAGTGTAGGCAGGGCCCCTCAAGCCATATATTTT. This gives the protein CASSVGRAPQAIYF.

This rearrangement joins TRBV5-1 to TRBJ1-4; D remains unclear. The germline V gene has CDR1 SGHRS and CDR2 YFSETQ. V lost 5 bases and J 3 bases, leaving 11 bases between the germline ends. This CDR3 spans 14 amino acids. CDR3 DNA: TGCGCCAGCAGACTGCAAGGAGCTAATGAAAAACTGTTTTTT. The encoded protein is CASRLQGANEKLFF.

V usage is TRBV6-1 and J usage is TRBJ1-3; D is possibly TRBD1 (5 bases). The germline V gene has CDR1 MNHNS and CDR2 SASEGT. V lost 7 bases, J lost 9 bases, and 16 bases lay in between. The CDR3 totals 13 residues. This CDR3 reads CASTGVGDFTIYF. The CDR3 nucleotides are TGTGCCAGCACCGGTGTTGGGGACTTCACCATATATTTT.

The chain has TRBV19 and TRBJ2-7; 8 bases map to TRBD1. Germline lookup yields CDR1 LNHDA and CDR2 SQIVND (reference sequence). This CDR3 comprises 15 residues. V shed 4 bases, J shed 3 bases, and the junction held 8 bases outside the gene matches. CDR3 sequence (DNA): TGTGCCAGTAGTACGACCTGGACAGGGAACTACGAGCAGTACTTC. Its translation is CASSTTWTGNYEQYF.

The J gene is TRBJ1-1, the V gene TRBV6-6, with 8 bases identical to TRBD1. Germline lookup yields CDR1 MNHNY and CDR2 SVGAGI (reference sequence). The CDR3 extends over 13 amino acids. Losses at the gene ends were 2 bases for V and 6 bases for J; bases not matched to a gene: 2. The CDR3, as DNA: TGTGCCAGCAGTTACCAGACAGGGGCTGAAGCTTTCTTT. Translated: CASSYQTGAEAFF.

The V and J genes are TRBV9 and TRBJ2-5; maybe TRBD1 (6 bases). The J call may be mistaken, given a closer DNA end match to TRBJ2-7. The CDR3 runs 14 residues. CDR1 SGDLS and CDR2 YYNGEE come from the germline V gene. The CDR3 spells CASSPGDTNYEQYF. CDR3 nucleotide sequence: TGTGCCAGCAGCCCAGGGGACACTAACTACGAGCAGTACTTC.

This clone is a singleton in its sample. The rearrangement links TRBV10-2 to TRBJ2-3; tentative D call: TRBD1 (6 bases). The CDR3 length is 13 residues. The germline CDR1 and CDR2 sequences are WSHSY and SAAADI. Trimming shortened V by 3 bases and J by 4 bases, and 8 bases separated the two germline ends. Here the CDR3 DNA reads TGCGCCAGCAGTGATCCAGGGGCAGATACGCAGTATTTT. Its protein product is CASSDPGADTQYF.

V gene TRBV6-1 combines with J gene TRBJ1-5; possible D gene TRBD1, 5 bases. Trimming removed 1 base at V and 4 bases at J, with 11 bases between. The CDR3 has 15 amino acids. Germline V lookup: CDR1 MNHNS, CDR2 SASEGT. The CDR3 nucleotides are TGTGCCAGCAGTGAAGGGGGCGCGTGGAATCAGCCCCAGCATTTT. This gives the protein CASSEGGAWNQPQHF.

The chain joins TRBV6-5 to TRBJ1-2; D is uncertain. Germline V gives CDR1 MNHEY, CDR2 SVGAGI. Trimming removed 8 bases from V and 3 bases from J, with 13 bases in between. The CDR3 consists of 13 residues. The CDR3 here is CASSNGTYYGYTF. The CDR3 DNA follows: TGTGCCAGCTCCAATGGCACCTACTATGGCTACACCTTC.

This chain links TRBV11-2 with TRBJ2-7, with D possibly being TRBD1 (5 bases). Trimming removed 1 base from V and 8 bases from J, with 9 bases in between. The CDR3 runs to 12 residues. Germline-derived CDR1 and CDR2 are SGHAT and FQNNGV. CDR3 loop: CASSLAGAKQYF. The CDR3 DNA reads as TGTGCCAGCAGCTTAGCTGGGGCGAAGCAGTACTTC.

This clone has a handful of counts. The chain joins TRBV9 to TRBJ2-5, with 12 nucleotides matching TRBD2. Germline V gene sequence: CDR1 SGDLS, CDR2 YYNGEE. V shed 4 bases and J 2 bases; nucleotides not matched to a gene: 9. This CDR3 spans 17 amino acids. CDR3 in DNA: TGTGCCAGCAGCTCCGGTGGACTAGCGGGGTATCAAGAGACCCAGTACTTC. Protein: CASSSGGLAGYQETQYF.

This clone has only a few counts. The genes are TRBV10-3 and TRBJ2-2, with TRBD1 as a possible D gene (6 bases). CDR1 and CDR2 from the germline V gene are ENHRY and SYGVKD. The CDR3 loop spans 15 amino acids. V shed 6 bases and J shed 3 bases, with 14 bases lying between them. CDR3 sequence: CAISQPGADTGELFF. The CDR3, as DNA: TGTGCCATCAGCCAACCAGGGGCCGACACCGGGGAGCTGTTTTTT.

This chain uses TRBV21-1 with TRBJ2-7; the table names TRBD1, a call not compared with the DNA. TRBV21-1 is a known pseudogene. This CDR3 is built from 13 residues. In DNA form, the CDR3 reads TGTGCCAGCAGCGGGACAGGGGGCTGGGAGCAGTACTTC. Translation: CASSGTGGWEQYF.

The chain's CDR3 is CASSNGSGGETQYF. Here the CDR3 DNA reads TGTGCCAGCAGCAATGGCAGCGGGGGAGAGACCCAGTACTTC. The rearrangement uses TRBV21-1 and TRBJ2-5; TRBD2 was called by the table and not checked on the DNA. TRBV21-1 is termed a pseudogene. CDR3 length: 14 residues.

The chain uses TRBV5-1 and TRBJ1-2; 10 bases align to TRBD1. Germline V lookup: CDR1 SGHRS, CDR2 YFSETQ. V lost 5 bases to trimming and J lost 2 bases; unmatched junction nucleotides: 6. This CDR3 contains 15 residues. The CDR3 nucleotides read TGCGCCAGCAGGCCCGGGACAGGGGCAAACTATGGCTACACCTTC. Translation gives CASRPGTGANYGYTF.

This clone has more than one count but fewer than ten. V gene TRBV6-5 combines with J gene TRBJ2-5, with 12 bases that match TRBD2. The CDR3 consists of 16 residues. The V gene's germline CDR1 is MNHEY and CDR2 SVGAGI. J lost 5 bases, V lost 4 bases, and 8 bases had no gene match. The CDR3 protein is CASSWGLAGGQETQYF. CDR3 in DNA: TGTGCCAGCAGTTGGGGGCTAGCGGGGGGGCAGGAGACCCAGTACTTC.